This TCR beta chain is from a study of blood T cell repertoires in COVID-19. Study background: The United States, Italy and Spain were the sources of the acute and convalescent COVID-19 samples. The analysed material was cDNA or gDNA that came from T cells, B-cell-depleted T cells, or PBMCs.

Germline-derived CDR1 and CDR2 are MDHEN and SYDVKM. CDR3 length: 21 amino acids. V shed 7 bases and J shed 0 bases, with 28 bases lying between them. Using immunoSEQ multiplex PCR, the repertoire was profiled, and TCRdb retains in-frame clones only, with some absent. The sample gives 90,000 to 95,000 clones, approximately 90% of which show up once; 4.8% is in the top ten. The sample was peripheral blood. The source is a woman of 80 years or more with active COVID-19. The chain carries TRBV28 and TRBJ2-6; D is unclear. CDR3 region: CASTPGPGRDRMSSGANVLTF. The CDR3 bases are TGTGCCAGCACTCCAGGCCCAGGTCGAGACCGAATGTCCTCTGGGGCCAACGTCCTGACTTTC.